The clone carrying this T cell receptor (beta chain) has just a few counts. These data originate in a study of blood T cells in healthy people across ages. A sample-barcoded 5' primer and a J-beta primer mix were used in a second PCR of about 6 to 12 cycles. In TCRdb, the 5' RACE reads were re-called with MiXCR into one record per CDR3 protein. The sample includes about 1.4 million distinct CDR3 sequences, approximately 59% of them seen just once. This CDR3 comprises 13 residues. The V end lost 0 bases, the J end lost 10 bases, and 7 bases lay between the germline ends. Germline CDR1 SGHTA, CDR2 FQGNSA.

The origin of this receptor is a man in his late teens or twenties in good health. What was sequenced was blood. J is TRBJ1-6 and V is TRBV7-2; no definite D call. CDR3 coding DNA: TGTGCCAGCAGCTTAGCGGAAGGATCACCCCTCCACTTT. This translates into CASSLAEGSPLHF.